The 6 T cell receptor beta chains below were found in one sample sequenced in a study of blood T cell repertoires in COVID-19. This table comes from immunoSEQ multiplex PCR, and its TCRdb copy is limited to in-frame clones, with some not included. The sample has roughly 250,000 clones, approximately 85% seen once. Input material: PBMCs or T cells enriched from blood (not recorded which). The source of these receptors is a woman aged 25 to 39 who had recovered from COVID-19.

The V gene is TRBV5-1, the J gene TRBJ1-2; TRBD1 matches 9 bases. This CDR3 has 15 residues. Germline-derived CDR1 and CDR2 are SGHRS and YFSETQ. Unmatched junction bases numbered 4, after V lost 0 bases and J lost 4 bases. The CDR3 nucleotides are TGCGCCAGCAGCTTGGCCGGGACAGGGACCTATGGCTACACCTTC. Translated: CASSLAGTGTYGYTF.

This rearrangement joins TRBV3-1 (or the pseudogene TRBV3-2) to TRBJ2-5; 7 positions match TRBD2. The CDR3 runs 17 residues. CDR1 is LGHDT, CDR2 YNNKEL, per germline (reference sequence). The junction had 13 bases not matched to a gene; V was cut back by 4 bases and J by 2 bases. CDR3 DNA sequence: TGTGCCAGCAGCCGAGTAGCGGGTGCTCTCCTTCAAGAGACCCAGTACTTC. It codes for CASSRVAGALLQETQYF.

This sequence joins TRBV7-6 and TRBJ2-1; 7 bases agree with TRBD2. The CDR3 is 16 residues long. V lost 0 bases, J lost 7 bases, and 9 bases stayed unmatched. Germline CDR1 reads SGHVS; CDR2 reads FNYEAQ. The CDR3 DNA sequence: TGTGCCAGCAGCTTAGCGGGAGGGGAAAGGAGAAATGAGCAGTTCTTC. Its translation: CASSLAGGERRNEQFF.

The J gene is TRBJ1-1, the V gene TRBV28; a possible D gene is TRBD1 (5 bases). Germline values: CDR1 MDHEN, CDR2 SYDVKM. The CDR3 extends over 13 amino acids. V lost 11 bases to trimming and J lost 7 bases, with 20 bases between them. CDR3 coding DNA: TGTGCCGGCTGTAGGAGGGGCGGGGATGAAGCTTTCTTT. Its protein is CAGCRRGGDEAFF.

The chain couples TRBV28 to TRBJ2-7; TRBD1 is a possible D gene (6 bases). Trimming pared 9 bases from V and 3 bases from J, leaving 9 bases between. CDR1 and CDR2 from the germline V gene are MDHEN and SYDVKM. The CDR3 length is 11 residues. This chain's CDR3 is CASVQGYEQYF. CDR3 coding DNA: TGTGCCAGTGTACAGGGCTACGAGCAGTACTTC.

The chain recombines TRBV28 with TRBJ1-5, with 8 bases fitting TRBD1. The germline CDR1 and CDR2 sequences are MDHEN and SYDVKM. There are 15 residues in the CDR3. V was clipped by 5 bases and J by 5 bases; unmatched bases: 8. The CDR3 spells CASSPAGTGDQPQHF. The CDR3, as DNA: TGTGCCAGCAGTCCAGCGGGGACAGGAGATCAGCCCCAGCATTTT.